This T cell receptor (beta chain) was identified in a study of T cell responses to AZD1222 COVID-19 vaccine. Looked up from germline, CDR1 is MNHEY and CDR2 is SVGAGI. The CDR3 sequence is 15 residues long. V shed 6 bases, J shed 12 bases, and the junction held 17 bases outside the gene matches. With respect to this clone: Antigen: not known.

Second-dose intervals of approximately 4 or approximately 12 weeks were pooled. Assay used: immunoSEQ multiplex PCR; TCRdb lists only in-frame clones, some missing. In the table there are tens of thousands of clones, 75% to 85% of which are singletons. Study results and caveats: It was only a handful of AZD1222 recipients who were seropositive at baseline.

The rearrangement links TRBV6-5 to TRBJ2-1; 7 positions match TRBD1. The starting material was peripheral blood, obtained 28 days after the second AZD1222 dose. The receptor was derived from an adult who received the AZD1222 COVID-19 vaccine. The CDR3 is CASRIRDSGSGAQFF. The CDR3 coding sequence is TGTGCCAGCAGGATCCGGGACAGTGGGTCAGGTGCGCAGTTCTTC.